The source of this T cell receptor (beta chain) is a study of blood T cell repertoires in COVID-19. CDR3 length equals 14 residues. Germline V lookup: CDR1 SGHRS, CDR2 YFSETQ. V was trimmed by 0 bases and J by 4 bases, leaving 8 bases between them. TCRdb's table, derived via immunoSEQ multiplex PCR, lists solely in-frame clones and lacks some. The sample contains around 100,000 clones, about 89% of which appear only once. The TCR comes from a man aged 50 to 60 with active COVID-19. Sample: peripheral blood. The chain employs TRBV5-1 and TRBJ1-3; D uncertain. CDR3 nucleotides: TGCGCCAGCAGCTTGGCTCTTGAGGGAAACACCATATATTTT. This gives the protein CASSLALEGNTIYF. The variable domain in full, completed from reference TRBV5-1 and TRBJ1-3, reads KAGVTQTPRYLIKTRGQQVTLSCSPISGHRSVSWYQQTPGQGLQFLFEYFSETQRNKGNFPGRFSGRQFSNSRSEMNVSTLELGDSALYLCASSLALEGNTIYFGEGSWLTVV.